Listed here is a single TCR beta chain. This entry is derived from a study of CD8 T cells in Susac syndrome. The TEMRA cells underwent FACS enrichment, while the CD8+ and CD4+ T cells underwent negative isolation. CDR3 length: 15 amino acids. Trimming took off 3 bases at V and 4 bases at J, with 16 bases between the two ends. Germline loops: CDR1 SGDLS, CDR2 YYNGEE. The RNA input was roughly 0.5 to 1 ug, and it was reverse transcribed with random hexamers. TCRdb reanalysed the immunoSEQ multiplex PCR reads using MiXCR and keeps one entry per CDR3 protein. The sample has fewer than 200,000 distinct CDR3 sequences; approximately 95% are singletons.

The receptor's source is a human donor with multiple sclerosis. What was sequenced was CD8+ T cells from PBMCs. The chain combines TRBV9 with TRBJ1-2, with D possibly matching TRBD1 (5 bases). The CDR3 region is CASSGGRGDGYGYTF. CDR3 DNA sequence: TGTGCCAGCAGCGGCGGTCGGGGGGACGGCTATGGCTACACCTTC. Full variable domain (rest looked up from reference TRBV9 and TRBJ1-2): DSGVTQTPKHLITATGQRVTLRCSPRSGDLSVYWYQQSLDQGLQFLIQYYNGEERAKGNILERFSAQQFPDLHSELNLSSLELGDSALYFCASSGGRGDGYGYTFGSGTRLTVV.